Shown below are 18 T cell receptor beta chains from a single sample sequenced in a study of cytomegalovirus exposure and HLA in healthy donors (dated by TCRdb to about 2017). Library preparation used the immunoSEQ multiplex PCR assay. For the multiplex PCR, a mixture combining 60 forward primers for TCR Vbeta segments and 13 reverse primers for TCR Jbeta segments was used. Imported from immuneACCESS, the table was reduced by TCRdb to in-frame sequences with V and J called. These copies leave out some clones; in studies compared against another copy, an unresolved V gene accounts for under half, and the cause of the remainder is not known. This sample's table carries around 97,000 clones. Around 3.2% of the sample goes to the ten largest clones. The sequencing sample was made of PBMCs. The receptor set was obtained from a man aged 35 to 55 in good health and CMV-seronegative.

In DNA form, the CDR3 reads TGTGCCAGTAGTATACCCGGGTCGAACACTGAAGCTTTCTTT. This codes for CASSIPGSNTEAFF. The genes are TRBV19 and TRBJ1-1; D uncertain. This CDR3 comprises 14 residues. V was clipped by 2 bases and J by 1 base, with 8 bases between them. Germline-derived CDR1 and CDR2 are LNHDA and SQIVND (reference sequence).

The J gene is TRBJ2-7, the V gene TRBV5-6; TRBD2 aligns across 9 bases. With V trimmed by 4 bases and J by 6 bases, 5 bases remained unmatched. CDR1 SGHDT and CDR2 YYEEEE come from the germline V gene. CDR3 length: 13 amino acids. The CDR3 DNA reads TGTGCCAGCAGCCCGACTAGCGGCCTCGAGCAGTACTTC. Protein sequence: CASSPTSGLEQYF.

CDR3 DNA sequence: TGTGCCAGCAGCGTAACGGGACAGGGTGGGGAGCTGTTTTTT. This sequence encodes CASSVTGQGGELFF. V is TRBV9 and J is TRBJ2-2; 9 bases align to TRBD1. The V and J ends lost 1 base and 8 bases, in that order; junction bases with no gene match: 3. Germline CDR1 and CDR2: SGDLS and YYNGEE. CDR3 length: 14 residues. Complete variable domain (other parts from reference TRBV9 and TRBJ2-2): DSGVTQTPKHLITATGQRVTLRCSPRSGDLSVYWYQQSLDQGLQFLIQYYNGEERAKGNILERFSAQQFPDLHSELNLSSLELGDSALYFCASSVTGQGGELFFGEGSRLTVL.

This chain links TRBV2 with TRBJ1-1, with D tentatively TRBD1 (6 bases). CDR3 length: 14 residues. Germline CDR1 SNHLY, CDR2 FYNNEI. Between the trimmed V and J ends, which lost 6 bases and 6 bases, there was a span of 17 bases. CDR3 sequence reads: CASRDRGGEAEAFF. In nucleotides, the CDR3 is TGTGCCAGCAGAGATAGGGGGGGCGAGGCTGAAGCTTTCTTT.

The chain has TRBV30 and TRBJ2-1, with 7 bases lining up with TRBD2. The CDR3 contains 17 residues. Germline V CDR1 and CDR2: GTSNPN, SVGIG (reference sequence). The J segment lost 13 bases and the V segment lost 7 bases, leaving 28 bases of the junction unmatched. Here the CDR3 reads CALSPIEGLGVSRLQFF. DNA for the CDR3: TGTGCCTTGAGCCCAATAGAAGGACTAGGTGTTTCTCGTCTTCAGTTCTTC.

This chain joins TRBV13 and TRBJ1-1; D is undetermined. The germline gives CDR1 PRHDT, CDR2 FYEKMQ (reference sequence). The V end lost 4 bases, the J end lost 2 bases, and 14 bases lay between the germline ends. The CDR3 is 15 residues long. The CDR3, as DNA: TGTGCCAGCAGCTCCCACTACCCCATAAACACTGAAGCTTTCTTT. It specifies CASSSHYPINTEAFF. The variable domain in full, with the rest retrieved from reference TRBV13 and TRBJ1-1, is AAGVIQSPRHLIKEKRETATLKCYPIPRHDTVYWYQQGPGQDPQFLISFYEKMQSDKGSIPDRFSAQQFSDYHSELNMSSLELGDSALYFCASSSHYPINTEAFFGQGTRLTVV.

The chain couples TRBV30 to TRBJ2-7; a weak D match, TRBD2 (7 bases). This CDR3 region has 14 residues. V was trimmed by 0 bases and J by 7 bases, leaving 16 bases between them. Per the germline V gene, CDR1 is GTSNPN and CDR2 is SVGIG (reference sequence). The CDR3 loop reads CAWSVTGGLGEQYF. CDR3 bases: TGTGCCTGGAGTGTAACGGGGGGCTTGGGGGAGCAGTACTTC.

This sequence joins TRBV4-3 and TRBJ1-1; a weak D match, TRBD1 (6 bases). CDR1 is LGHNA and CDR2 is YSLEER in the germline V gene. The CDR3 loop spans 12 amino acids. Trimming removed 3 bases at V and 7 bases at J, with 9 bases between. CDR3 bases: TGCGCCAGCAGCCAGGGGGCGGATGAAGCTTTCTTT. It is translated as CASSQGADEAFF.

The V gene is TRBV28, the J gene TRBJ2-7, with TRBD2 as a possible D gene (6 bases). Trimming shortened V by 3 bases and J by 4 bases, and 7 bases separated the two germline ends. Germline CDR1 is MDHEN and CDR2 is SYDVKM. The CDR3 length is 12 residues. The CDR3, as DNA: TGTGCCAGCAGTTTGGGGGGTTACGAGCAGTACTTC. Residues: CASSLGGYEQYF.

The rearrangement links TRBV18 to TRBJ1-5; D unclear. Per germline, CDR1 KGHSH and CDR2 LQKENI. The CDR3 is 13 residues long. V lost 5 bases to trimming and J lost 5 bases, with 10 bases between them. This CDR3 is CASSTHADQPQHF. CDR3 nucleotide sequence: TGTGCCAGCTCAACGCACGCGGATCAGCCCCAGCATTTT. The whole variable domain, filled in from reference TRBV18 and TRBJ1-5, reads NAGVMQNPRHLVRRRGQEARLRCSPMKGHSHVYWYRQLPEEGLKFMVYLQKENIIDESGMPKERFSAEFPKEGPSILRIQQVVRGDSAAYFCASSTHADQPQHFGDGTRLSIL.

For the CDR3, the DNA is TGTGCCAGCAGTCTAGACAGCTTTAGCAATCAGCCCCAGCATTTT. Translation: CASSLDSFSNQPQHF. The rearrangement joins TRBV27 to TRBJ1-5; D may be TRBD1 (5 bases). CDR1 is MNHEY and CDR2 is SMNVEV in the germline V gene (reference sequence). This CDR3 is built from 15 residues. V dropped 5 bases and J dropped 0 bases, with 11 bases sitting between them.

This sequence joins TRBV6-5 and TRBJ1-2; a weak D match, TRBD1 (6 bases). The CDR3 has 15 residues. V lost 3 bases and J lost 0, with 11 bases in between. CDR1 is MNHEY and CDR2 is SVGAGI in the germline V gene. CDR3 nucleotides: TGTGCCAGCAGTTATGGGACACCTACTAACTATGGCTACACCTTC. Translating it yields CASSYGTPTNYGYTF.

This rearrangement joins TRBV11-2 to TRBJ2-1; the D is unclear. Germline lookup yields CDR1 SGHAT and CDR2 FQNNGV. The CDR3 spans 13 residues. Trimming shortened V by 1 base and J by 2 bases, and 3 bases separated the two germline ends. The CDR3 sequence is CASSLAAYNEQFF. The DNA for the CDR3 is TGTGCCAGCAGCTTAGCTGCCTACAATGAGCAGTTCTTC.

On this clone: At one end the junction does not follow the germline gene, possibly because of a read error. This rearrangement joins TRBV7-8 to TRBJ1-3, with D maybe TRBD1 (5 bases). This CDR3 contains 15 residues. Looked up from germline, CDR1 is SGHVS and CDR2 is FQNEAQ. The CDR3, as DNA: TGTGCCAGCAGCTTCTTACAGGCTGCTGGGAACACCATATATTTT. As protein: CASSFLQAAGNTIYF.

The rearrangement links TRBV7-2 to TRBJ2-3; 8 bases agree with TRBD1. The CDR3 spans 14 residues. The germline V gene has CDR1 SGHTA and CDR2 FQGNSA. Trimming at V came to 5 bases and at J to 1 base, leaving 2 bases not matched to a gene. CDR3 amino acids: CASSPGGGTDTQYF. The CDR3 bases are TGTGCCAGCAGCCCAGGGGGCGGCACAGATACGCAGTATTTT.

The rearrangement links TRBV5-1 to TRBJ1-2, with TRBD1 matching over 7 bases. In germline, CDR1 is SGHRS, CDR2 YFSETQ. The CDR3 totals 15 residues. V lost 4 bases, J lost 2 bases, and 8 bases stayed unmatched. CDR3 region: CASSQYRGSNYGYTF. CDR3 coding DNA: TGCGCCAGCAGCCAATACAGGGGATCGAACTATGGCTACACCTTC.

The chain uses TRBV7-2 and TRBJ1-1, with D maybe TRBD1 (5 bases). V lost 4 bases to trimming and J lost 4 bases, with 13 bases between them. This CDR3 contains 14 residues. Germline V gives CDR1 SGHTA, CDR2 FQGNSA. The CDR3 protein is CASSSTGLGTEAFF. CDR3 bases: TGTGCCAGCAGCTCTACAGGATTGGGCACTGAAGCTTTCTTT. Looking up the rest from reference TRBV7-2 and TRBJ1-1 gives the full variable domain: GAGVSQSPSNKVTEKGKDVELRCDPISGHTALYWYRQSLGQGLEFLIYFQGNSAPDKSGLPSDRFSAERTGGSVSTLTIQRTQQEDSAVYLCASSSTGLGTEAFFGQGTRLTVV.

V is TRBV5-1 and J is TRBJ2-1, with 11 bases fitting TRBD2. Germline CDR1 and CDR2: SGHRS and YFSETQ. The length of the CDR3 is 15 residues. Germline trimming cut 0 bases from V and 6 bases from J; bases unmatched to any gene: 2. CDR3 in DNA: TGCGCCAGCAGCTTGGGTAGCGGGGGGGGCAATGAGCAGTTCTTC. This encodes CASSLGSGGGNEQFF.